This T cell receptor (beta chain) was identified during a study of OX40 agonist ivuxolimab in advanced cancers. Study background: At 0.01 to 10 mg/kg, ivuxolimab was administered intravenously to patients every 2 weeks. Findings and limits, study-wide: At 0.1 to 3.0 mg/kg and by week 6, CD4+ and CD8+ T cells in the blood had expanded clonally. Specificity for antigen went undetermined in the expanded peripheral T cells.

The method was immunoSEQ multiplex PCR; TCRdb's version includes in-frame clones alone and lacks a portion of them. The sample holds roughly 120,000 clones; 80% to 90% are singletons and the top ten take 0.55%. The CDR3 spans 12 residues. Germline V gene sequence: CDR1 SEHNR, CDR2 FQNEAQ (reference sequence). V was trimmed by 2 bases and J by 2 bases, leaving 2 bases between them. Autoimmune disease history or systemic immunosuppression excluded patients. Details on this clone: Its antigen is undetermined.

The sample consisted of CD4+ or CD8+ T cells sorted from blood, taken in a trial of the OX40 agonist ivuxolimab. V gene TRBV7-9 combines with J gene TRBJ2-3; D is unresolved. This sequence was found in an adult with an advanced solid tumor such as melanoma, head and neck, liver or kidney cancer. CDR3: CASSLLTDTQYF. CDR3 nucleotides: TGTGCCAGCAGCTTACTCACAGATACGCAGTATTTT.